Here is one T cell receptor beta chain with its context. What this receptor recognizes is not known. Base qualities are missing; no much larger clone stands one base away. Counted from cysteine to phenylalanine, this CDR3 has 15 amino acids. Only the CDR3 DNA stays, 45 bases, in frame from base 1. The trim is 4 bases for V and 1 base for J, with a gap of 11 bases between the germline ends. CDR1 SGHTA and CDR2 FQGTGA are derived from the germline V gene. TCRbeta CDR3 regions were amplified from genomic DNA using the immunoSEQ Assay, a bias-controlled multiplex PCR. The study's own analysis went as follows. Within the assay, amplification of reference gene primers was used to estimate how many nucleated cells each sample contained. Sequence reads were collapsed and filtered to measure the absolute abundance of every unique TCRbeta CDR3 rearrangement. For each sample, productive Simpson clonality was calculated by taking the square root of Simpson's diversity index across productive rearrangements. The table was pulled from immuneACCESS by TCRdb, which kept in-frame rearrangements only. Such tables lose some clones; where checked, under half of the loss comes from unresolved V genes, and the rest has no known cause. That table furnishes V, J and clone size, whereas the DNA furnished D and trimming. Present in this sample are around 300,000 clones, 89% of which were seen just once. 1.9% of the sample goes to the ten largest clones.

The data stem from a study of blood T cell repertoires in COVID-19 (dated by TCRdb to about 2020). A note on the overall study: The collaborator samples originated in the United States, Italy and Spain and spanned the acute and convalescent phases of COVID-19. The prospective study material was composed of cDNA or gDNA derived from T cells, B-cell-depleted T cells, or PBMCs. Deeply sampled blood TCRbeta repertoires from subjects exposed to, actively infected with, or recovered from COVID-19 were included in the dataset. The repertoires were made available in a free public database intended to serve as a resource for research on the immune response to SARS-CoV-2. Samples came from the ongoing ImmuneRACE study (first 160 participants) plus 1,254 subjects from 6 global collaborators. The sample metadata nearly always contained a de-identified subject ID, COVID-19 status, age in years and sex. Where available, HLA class I and class II types were obtained from metadata supplied by the sample provider rather than from assay-based typing.

The paper as a whole reports these results and caveats: Clinical and demographic metadata were provided uncurated, with the amount varying by source and participant.

Participants in the prospective study were aged roughly 18 to 100 years, lived in 20 to 25 United States geographic areas, and enrolled through a virtual design. Cohort assignment in the prospective study relied on participant-reported clinical history from a screening survey and a study questionnaire. For ImmuneRACE Cohort 3, a participant was defined as recovered based on two consecutive negative NP/OP PCR tests, clearance by a healthcare professional, or resolution of symptoms. In the prospective study, mobile phlebotomists collected whole blood, serum and a nasopharyngeal or oropharyngeal swab from each participant. Additional blood draws and questionnaires over an approximately 2-month period could optionally be provided by prospective study participants. Before DNA extraction, blood samples from the prospective study were shipped at room temperature or frozen.

The material sequenced was PBMCs or T cells enriched from blood (not recorded which). The chain is assembled from TRBV7-3 and TRBJ1-3; perhaps TRBD1 is the D gene, with 6 bases matching. The sequence was collected from a woman aged 55-69 years who had recovered from COVID-19. The CDR3 region reads CASSSGTSSGNTIYF. The DNA is TGTGCCAGCAGCTCAGGGACATCTTCTGGAAACACCATATATTTT. Joined to the reference TRBV7-3 and TRBJ1-3 proteins, this CDR3 gives the full variable domain: GAGVSQTPSNKVTEKGKYVELRCDPISGHTALYWYRQSLGQGPEFLIYFQGTGAADDSGLPNDRFFAVRPEGSVSTLKIQRTERGDSAVYLCASSSGTSSGNTIYFGEGSWLTVV.